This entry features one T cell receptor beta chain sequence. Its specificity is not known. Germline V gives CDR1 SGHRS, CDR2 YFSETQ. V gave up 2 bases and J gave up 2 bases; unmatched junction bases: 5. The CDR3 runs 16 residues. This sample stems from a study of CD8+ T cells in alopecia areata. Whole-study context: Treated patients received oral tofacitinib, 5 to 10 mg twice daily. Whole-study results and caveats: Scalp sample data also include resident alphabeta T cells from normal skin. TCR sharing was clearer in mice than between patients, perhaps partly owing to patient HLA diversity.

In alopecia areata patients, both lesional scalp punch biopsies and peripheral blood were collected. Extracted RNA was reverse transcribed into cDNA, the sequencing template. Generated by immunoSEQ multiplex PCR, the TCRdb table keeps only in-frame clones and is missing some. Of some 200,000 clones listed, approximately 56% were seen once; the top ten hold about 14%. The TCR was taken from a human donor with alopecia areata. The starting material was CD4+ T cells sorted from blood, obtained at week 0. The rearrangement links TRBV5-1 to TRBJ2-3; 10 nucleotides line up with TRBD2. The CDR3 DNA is TGCGCCAGCAGCTTCTCTAGCGGGGGCCTCACAGATACGCAGTATTTT. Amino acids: CASSFSSGGLTDTQYF.